The 19 T cell receptor beta chains given below trace back to one sample, sequenced in a study of T cells in Graves' hyperthyroidism and ophthalmopathy (dated by TCRdb to the late 2010s). Library preparation used multiplex PCR. The instrument was an Illumina HiSeq 2000. Amplification of TCR beta CDR3 regions was carried out from RNA transcripts. The first round of RT-PCR for the TCR CDR3 was performed with the HTBI primer set and the Qiagen OneStep RT-PCR kit. The raw public reads went through TCRdb reprocessing: fastp at Q25, MiXCR clone calling, in-frame beta chains kept. When rows share a CDR3 protein, they turn into one entry using the most common DNA and genes. This sample comprises about 400,000 distinct CDR3 sequences, 15% to 19% of them detected only once. 7.7% of the sample is taken by the ten largest. Material for sequencing was blood. Receptors were obtained from a woman between 18 and 29 years old with Graves' hyperthyroidism.

This clonotype came up a few times. The chain has TRBV5-1 and TRBJ2-3; 9 nucleotides match TRBD2. Germline trimming cut 6 bases from V and 1 base from J; bases unmatched to any gene: 9. Germline CDR1 reads SGHRS; CDR2 reads YFSETQ. CDR3 length: 16 amino acids. CDR3 protein: CASTNGGGRGTDTQYF. CDR3 DNA sequence: TGCGCCAGCACCAATGGTGGCGGGAGGGGCACAGATACGCAGTATTTT.

This rearrangement joins TRBV3-1 to TRBJ2-2; perhaps TRBD2 as D (7 bases). The V gene lost 2 bases and the J gene lost 2 bases, with 24 bases spanning the gap. This CDR3 has 20 residues. Germline V gene data show CDR1 as LGHDT and CDR2 as YNNKEL (reference sequence). The CDR3 here is CASSQPPRTRGGPNTGELFF. In DNA form, the CDR3 reads TGTGCCAGCAGCCAACCTCCCCGGACTAGGGGGGGGCCTAACACCGGGGAGCTGTTTTTT.

In this sample, this clonotype turned up many times. This chain links TRBV28 with TRBJ2-1, with D perhaps TRBD1 or TRBD2 (5 bases each). Germline V gives CDR1 MDHEN, CDR2 SYDVKM. Trimming shortened V by 4 bases and J by 3 bases, and 10 bases separated the two germline ends. CDR3 length equals 14 residues. The CDR3 DNA is TGTGCCAGCAGTTCGGGACGGGACTACAATGAGCAGTTCTTC. Its protein product is CASSSGRDYNEQFF.

This clonotype was seen ten or more times. The V and J genes are TRBV30 and TRBJ1-1; D gene ambiguous. Germline V gene lookup returns CDR1 GTSNPN and CDR2 SVGIG (reference sequence). V lost 0 bases and J 1 base, leaving 6 bases between the germline ends. CDR3 size: 13 residues. In nucleotides, the CDR3 is TGTGCCTGGAGTGTCAGTCAGAACACTGAAGCTTTCTTT. Its protein product is CAWSVSQNTEAFF.

This clonotype was counted many times. The V and J genes are TRBV2 and TRBJ1-1; D not resolved. V gave up 4 bases and J gave up 1 base, with 10 bases separating them. The CDR3 runs to 14 residues. Germline V gene lookup returns CDR1 SNHLY and CDR2 FYNNEI. This CDR3 is CASSVGRANTEAFF. The CDR3 DNA reads TGTGCCAGCAGTGTCGGACGGGCGAACACTGAAGCTTTCTTT.

V and J are TRBV30 and TRBJ2-1; 8 positions agree with TRBD2. CDR1 is GTSNPN, CDR2 SVGIG, per germline (reference sequence). V lost 4 bases and J lost 8; bases outside the gene matches: 4. The CDR3 extends over 12 amino acids. The CDR3 coding sequence is TGTGCCTGGACACGGGGGGGGGATGAGCAGTTCTTC. Translating it yields CAWTRGGDEQFF.

V and J are TRBV10-3 and TRBJ2-1; D ambiguous. The CDR3 consists of 18 residues. Germline V lookup: CDR1 ENHRY, CDR2 SYGVKD. V was clipped by 6 bases and J by 4 bases, with 25 bases between them. CDR3 sequence (DNA): TGTGCCATCAGCCCGAGGTCGAGCTACCAAGCGCTATACAATGAGCAGTTCTTC. This encodes CAISPRSSYQALYNEQFF.

This clonotype was picked up many times. The chain links TRBV7-6 to TRBJ2-3, with 8 nucleotides matching TRBD2. The CDR3 totals 16 residues. Germline CDR1 and CDR2: SGHVS and FNYEAQ. The V gene end was trimmed by 1 base and the J gene end by 1 base; junction bases not matched to a gene: 4. CDR3 residues: CASSLVEAGGTDTQYF. The CDR3 DNA reads TGTGCCAGCAGCTTAGTAGAAGCGGGGGGCACAGATACGCAGTATTTT.

This clonotype was observed at least ten times. V usage is TRBV11-2 and J usage is TRBJ2-7; D not resolved. This CDR3 is built from 15 residues. V was clipped by 0 bases and J by 2 bases, with 11 bases between them. The V gene's germline CDR1 is SGHAT and CDR2 FQNNGV. Here the CDR3 DNA reads TGTGCCAGCAGCTTAGACCCGTGGGGTACCTACGAGCAGTACTTC. It encodes CASSLDPWGTYEQYF. The variable domain in full, with the rest retrieved from reference TRBV11-2 and TRBJ2-7, is EAGVAQSPRYKIIEKRQSVAFWCNPISGHATLYWYQQILGQGPKLLIQFQNNGVVDDSQLPKDRFSAERLKGVDSTLKIQPAKLEDSAVYLCASSLDPWGTYEQYFGPGTRLTVT.

This clonotype was detected only a few times. Compared with germline, one end of the junction differs, possibly owing to a read error. The chain employs TRBV4-1 and TRBJ2-7; 11 bases map to TRBD2. CDR3 length: 18 residues. Germline lookup yields CDR1 MGHRA and CDR2 YSYEKL. The CDR3 sequence: CASSQVVLIAGGRGEHYF. The CDR3, as DNA: TGCGCCAGCAGCCAAGTGGTACTAATAGCGGGAGGGAGGGGCGAGCACTACTTC.

Ten or more counts support this clonotype. The rearrangement joins TRBV7-8 to TRBJ1-1; D not resolved. The CDR3 sequence is 15 residues long. The V and J ends lost 5 bases and 1 base respectively, with 14 bases between them. The germline V gene encodes CDR1 SGHVS and CDR2 FQNEAQ. The CDR3 DNA sequence: TGTGCCAGCAGCATCCCGCCAGGATCGAACACTGAAGCTTTCTTT. Protein: CASSIPPGSNTEAFF.

This clonotype was seen at least ten times. J is TRBJ1-5 and V is TRBV27; no definite D call. V lost 6 bases, J lost 3 bases, and 15 bases lay in between. There are 15 residues in the CDR3. Germline V lookup: CDR1 MNHEY, CDR2 SMNVEV (reference sequence). The CDR3 DNA follows: TGTGCCAGCAGCCCGATGTTTGGCCCCAATCAGCCCCAGCATTTT. This encodes CASSPMFGPNQPQHF.

This clonotype was seen a handful of times. The chain employs TRBV25-1 and TRBJ2-7; D unclear. Germline V gene sequence: CDR1 MGHDK, CDR2 SYGVNS. The length of the CDR3 is 11 residues. Trimming cost V 3 bases and J 9 bases, with 9 bases left between them. DNA for the CDR3: TGTGCCAGCAGTGAGGGTCTCGGGCAGTACTTC. Residues: CASSEGLGQYF.

In its sample, this clonotype was seen a few times. The chain couples TRBV5-8 to TRBJ2-1; 9 positions agree with TRBD2. This CDR3 contains 14 residues. Germline V gene data show CDR1 as SGHTS and CDR2 as YDEGEE. The J segment lost 5 bases and the V segment lost 6 bases, leaving 6 bases of the junction unmatched. The CDR3: CASMRGGRDNEQFF. In DNA form, the CDR3 reads TGTGCCAGCATGCGGGGGGGCCGGGACAATGAGCAGTTCTTC.

In its sample, this clonotype was seen many times. The gene calls are TRBV11-2 and TRBJ2-7; D gene uncertain. Germline CDR1 reads SGHAT; CDR2 reads FQNNGV. This CDR3 region has 15 residues. The germline V and J ends were trimmed by 0 bases and 3 bases, with 12 bases remaining between them. DNA for the CDR3: TGTGCCAGCAGCTTAGAGCTGAGTCAGGTCTACGAGCAGTACTTC. Translated: CASSLELSQVYEQYF. The full variable domain, with the rest looked up from reference TRBV11-2 and TRBJ2-7, is EAGVAQSPRYKIIEKRQSVAFWCNPISGHATLYWYQQILGQGPKLLIQFQNNGVVDDSQLPKDRFSAERLKGVDSTLKIQPAKLEDSAVYLCASSLELSQVYEQYFGPGTRLTVT.

This clonotype was detected many times. DNA of the CDR3: TGTGCCAGCAGCTACGAGGGAGCAAACAATGAGCAGTTCTTC. This codes for CASSYEGANNEQFF. The V and J genes are TRBV11-2 and TRBJ2-1; possible D gene TRBD2, 5 bases. Per the germline V gene, CDR1 is SGHAT and CDR2 is FQNNGV. The CDR3 has 14 residues. Trimming stripped 4 bases from V and 5 bases from J, with 12 bases between.

At least ten counts were recorded for this clonotype. The chain combines TRBV12-3 or TRBV12-4 with TRBJ2-3; 12 nucleotides line up with TRBD2. J gave up 5 bases and V 8 bases, and 20 bases lay outside the gene matches. CDR3 length: 19 amino acids. CDR3 coding DNA: TGTGCCAGCGGGAGAGTGACTAGCGGGGGAGCCCTGACCGGAGATACGCAGTATTTT. Translating gives CASGRVTSGGALTGDTQYF.

This clonotype has a count of ten or more. The gene calls are TRBV12-3 or TRBV12-4 and TRBJ2-5; a weak D match, TRBD2 (5 bases). CDR3 length equals 15 residues. The V and J ends lost 0 bases and 4 bases respectively, with 12 bases between them. CDR3 sequence: CASSLARTPGETQYF. As DNA, the CDR3 is TGTGCCAGCAGTTTAGCGAGGACTCCCGGAGAGACCCAGTACTTC.

This clonotype has a handful of counts. The gene calls are TRBV6-4 and TRBJ2-3; TRBD2 matches at 8 bases. J was trimmed by 0 bases and V by 4 bases; bases with no gene match: 3. The germline gives CDR1 MRHNA, CDR2 SNTAGT. The CDR3 spans 15 residues. The DNA for the CDR3 is TGTGCCAGCAGTGCCGTAGCGGGGAGCACAGATACGCAGTATTTT. It encodes CASSAVAGSTDTQYF.